The 4 T cell receptor beta chains below all came from one sample that was sequenced in a study of identical twins. Via MiXCR, TCRdb re-called the 5' RACE reads, giving one row per CDR3 protein. The sample carries 1.5 million to 2 million distinct CDR3 sequences, roughly a third recorded once. Material: cord blood. These TCRs come from a newborn girl in good health.

The gene calls are TRBV6-1 and TRBJ2-5; unclear D gene. Germline lookup yields CDR1 MNHNS and CDR2 SASEGT. V shed 1 base and J shed 11 bases, with 8 bases lying between them. The CDR3 is made up of 11 amino acids. The CDR3, as DNA: TGTGCCAGCAGTGAAGAGGTCCAGCAGTACTTC. Translated, it gives CASSEEVQQYF.

V usage is TRBV9 and J usage is TRBJ2-4; 8 bases agree with TRBD1. The DNA end lines up better with TRBJ2-5; the J call may be wrong. CDR1 is SGDLS and CDR2 is YYNGEE in the germline V gene. This CDR3 comprises 19 residues. The CDR3 region is CASSVSLPFGQGDLETQYF. In nucleotides, the CDR3 is TGTGCCAGCAGCGTATCCCTTCCTTTTGGACAGGGAGATTTGGAGACCCAGTACTTC.

Only a few counts were recorded for this clonotype. The CDR3 region is CASSLGVQQETQYF. Here the CDR3 DNA reads TGTGCCAGCAGCTTAGGGGTACAACAAGAGACCCAGTACTTC. V is TRBV7-6 and J is TRBJ2-5; D is ambiguous. V lost 1 base to trimming and J lost 2 bases, with 8 bases between them. Per the germline V gene, CDR1 is SGHVS and CDR2 is FNYEAQ. The CDR3 covers 14 residues.

The rearrangement joins TRBV4-2 to TRBJ1-2, with 12 bases fitting TRBD1. The junction had 12 bases not matched to a gene; V was cut back by 2 bases and J by 5 bases. The CDR3 loop spans 18 amino acids. Germline CDR1 is LGHNA and CDR2 is YNFKEQ. Here the CDR3 DNA reads TGTGCCAGCAGCCAACCAATGGGACAGGGGGCCGACTGGTATGGCTACACCTTC. The encoded protein is CASSQPMGQGADWYGYTF.